This entry lists 5 T cell receptor beta chains sequenced from one sample in a study of blood T cells in healthy people across ages. Next came a second PCR, run for 7 to 11 cycles, which used a sample-barcoded 5' primer along with a J-beta primer mix. In TCRdb, the 5' RACE reads were re-called with MiXCR into one record per CDR3 protein. The sample records 1.5 million to 2 million distinct CDR3 sequences, around 42% being singletons. Sequencing was done on a sample of blood. These receptors came from a human donor in good health.

V usage is TRBV5-1 and J usage is TRBJ1-1; weak D call: TRBD1 (6 bases). V gave up 2 bases and J gave up 5 bases, with 13 bases separating them. This CDR3 region has 14 residues. Germline-derived CDR1 and CDR2 are SGHRS and YFSETQ. The CDR3 region has the DNA TGCGCCAGCAGCTTCCCGGACAGATGGACTGAAGCTTTCTTT. Translation gives CASSFPDRWTEAFF.

The rearrangement uses TRBV7-9 and TRBJ2-1; D might be TRBD2 (6 bases). This CDR3 contains 11 residues. The germline V gene encodes CDR1 SEHNR and CDR2 FQNEAQ (reference sequence). Trimming removed 11 bases from V and 7 bases from J, with 12 bases in between. The CDR3 DNA follows: TGTGCCCTTTCTCGGGAGAATGAGCAGTTCTTC. Translation gives CALSRENEQFF.

V gene TRBV6-6 combines with J gene TRBJ1-3; D is undetermined. The CDR3 loop spans 15 amino acids. CDR1 is MNHNY and CDR2 is SVGAGI in the germline V gene (reference sequence). V was shortened by 2 bases and J by 4 bases, with 12 bases between the two germline ends. CDR3 nucleotides: TGTGCCAGCAGTTACGAGACCCAAAGGGGAAACACCATATATTTT. Protein: CASSYETQRGNTIYF.

J is TRBJ2-7 and V is TRBV20-1; D possibly corresponds to TRBD1 (6 bases). Trimming stripped 6 bases from V and 5 bases from J, with 11 bases between. Germline CDR1 is DFQATT and CDR2 is SNEGSKA (reference sequence). The CDR3 runs to 11 residues. CDR3 sequence (DNA): TGCAGTGCGCCAACAGGGAACGAGCAGTACTTC. Translated, it gives CSAPTGNEQYF.

This clonotype was detected only a few times. The CDR3 loop is CAISEEDSRYGYTF. CDR3 DNA: TGTGCCATCAGTGAGGAGGACAGTCGCTATGGCTACACCTTC. This chain joins TRBV10-3 and TRBJ1-2; TRBD1 might be the D (6 bases). V gave up 2 bases and J gave up 4 bases, with 11 bases separating them. This CDR3 spans 14 amino acids. In germline, CDR1 is ENHRY, CDR2 SYGVKD.